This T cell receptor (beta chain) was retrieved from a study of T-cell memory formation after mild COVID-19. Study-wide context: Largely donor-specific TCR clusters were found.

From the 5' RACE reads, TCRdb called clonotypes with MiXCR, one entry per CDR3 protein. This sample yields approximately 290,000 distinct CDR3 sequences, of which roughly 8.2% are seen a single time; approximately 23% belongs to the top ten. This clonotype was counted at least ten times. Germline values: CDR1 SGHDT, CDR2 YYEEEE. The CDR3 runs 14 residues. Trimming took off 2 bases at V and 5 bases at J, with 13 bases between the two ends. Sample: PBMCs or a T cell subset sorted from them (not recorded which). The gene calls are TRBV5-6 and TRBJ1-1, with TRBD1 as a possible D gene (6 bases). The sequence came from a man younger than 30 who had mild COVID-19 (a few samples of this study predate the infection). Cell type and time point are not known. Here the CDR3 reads CASSLRARGTEAFF. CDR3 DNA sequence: TGTGCCAGCAGCTTAAGGGCCAGGGGAACTGAAGCTTTCTTT.